This TCR beta chain came from a study of blood T cell repertoires in COVID-19. In the study overall: Sites across the United States, Italy and Spain contributed samples from acute and convalescent COVID-19.

V was pared by 0 bases and J by 5 bases, with 8 bases between. The CDR3 totals 15 residues. The germline V gene has CDR1 SGHAT and CDR2 FQNNGV. Per the original data handling: Using reference gene primer amplification, nucleated cell counts were estimated. Here immunoSEQ multiplex PCR was the method, and the copy in TCRdb shows in-frame clones only, minus some. The V and J calls and clone size are taken from that table; D and trimming were inferred from the DNA. The sample holds over 200,000 clones; approximately 82% are singletons and the top ten take 5.7%. The specimen was peripheral blood. This clonotype originated in a man of 80 years or more with acute or convalescent COVID-19. The chain employs TRBV11-2 and TRBJ1-6; D is unresolved. The CDR3, as DNA: TGTGCCAGCAGCTTAGAGAGACTGAATAATTCACCCCTCCACTTT. Translated, it gives CASSLERLNNSPLHF.